Below, one T cell receptor beta chain is given with its context. In this sample, this clonotype turned up many times. No cognate antigen has been identified for it. One base away there is no much larger clone; base qualities are not given. This entry comes from a study. The instrument was an Illumina MiSeq. TCRdb trimmed the raw reads at Q25, called clones with MiXCR and kept productive beta chains. Each CDR3 protein appears once, grouped with its most common genes and DNA. For this sample the table gives 4,700 or so distinct CDR3 sequences, of which roughly 7.5% were detected only once. About 9% of the sample is taken by the ten largest. This TCR came from a human donor with rheumatoid arthritis. Material: CD4+ T cells from synovial fluid.

The CDR3 reads CASSPGGGNSPLHF. The DNA is TGTGCCAGCAGCCCGGGTGGGGGTAATTCACCCCTCCACTTT. Recombination linked TRBV11-3 to TRBJ1-6; the D segment could be TRBD1, given 5 matching bases. The germline V gene supplies CDR1 SGHNT and CDR2 YENEEA. Trimming at the junction amounts to 5 bases on V and 6 bases on J, and the germline ends lie 11 bases apart. Reading from cysteine to phenylalanine, the CDR3 counts 14 amino acids. Solely the CDR3 DNA is kept, with 42 bases framed from the first base.